This entry is about one T cell receptor beta chain. Antigen specificity is unknown. The data originate from a study of PD-1 blockade in classical Hodgkin lymphoma. Data came from immunoSEQ multiplex PCR; TCRdb stores just in-frame clones and leaves some out. Altogether 60,000 to 75,000 clones are present, about 88% being singletons, with the ten largest covering around 8.9%. Study results and limitations: Newly diagnosed patients and complete responders had comparable diversity at baseline.

With 8 bases removed from V and 3 bases from J, the gap between germline ends came to 7 bases. CDR1 is MNHNS and CDR2 is SASEGT in the germline V gene. CDR3 length: 12 residues. With no exception, relapse followed autologous stem cell transplantation in all patients, and brentuximab vedotin exposure varied. Sequencing used peripheral blood mononuclear cells (PBMCs), obtained at baseline. The receptor was derived from a human donor with classical Hodgkin lymphoma. The gene calls are TRBV6-1 and TRBJ1-4, with a weak D call TRBD1 (6 bases). DNA of the CDR3: TGTGCCAGCCGACAGGCTAATGAAAAACTGTTTTTT. Translated, it gives CASRQANEKLFF.